This T cell receptor (beta chain) was captured by sequencing in a study of blood T cells in healthy people across ages. Whole-study findings and limits: Naive CD4+ cell counts and diversity both ran higher in long-lived than in aged donors. Those diversity estimates obtained from one million T cells were thought to be underestimates.

This CDR3 region has 17 residues. The V segment lost 3 bases and the J segment 3 bases; nucleotides outside the gene matches: 12. Germline CDR1 and CDR2: SEHNR and FQNEAQ (reference sequence). Using a J-beta primer mix together with a sample-barcoded 5' primer, a second PCR was run for roughly 7 to 11 cycles. A tag from a template-switch adaptor with 12 random nucleotides marked each cDNA molecule. TCRdb reprocessed the 5' RACE reads with MiXCR, giving one entry per CDR3 protein. Among about 780,000 distinct CDR3 sequences listed, about half were seen once. Russia was home to the donors, healthy Caucasian individuals aged roughly 6 to 95. As for this clonotype: The antigen is not known.

Sequenced: blood. This clonotype was obtained from a man older than 75 in good health. The gene calls are TRBV7-9 and TRBJ2-7; 9 positions match TRBD2. CDR3 amino acids: CASSFIEKTSGGYEQYF. The CDR3 nucleotides are TGTGCCAGCAGCTTTATCGAGAAGACTAGCGGCGGCTACGAGCAGTACTTC.